This T cell receptor beta chain was sequenced during a study of sequential checkpoint blockade in melanoma. The CDR3 length is 13 residues. Between the trimmed V and J ends, which lost 8 bases and 6 bases, there was a span of 17 bases. Germline values: CDR1 SNHLY, CDR2 FYNNEI. Treatment of the sample: randomized to nivolumab then ipilimumab (arm A) or the reverse (arm B). Live CD3+CD8+ CD19− CD56− cells were sorted from PBMCs. Generated by immunoSEQ multiplex PCR, the TCRdb table keeps only in-frame clones and is missing some. The sample contains 30,000 or so clones, 82% of which appear only once. The chain couples TRBV2 to TRBJ2-7; D is possibly TRBD1 (5 bases). Sequenced here: CD8+ T cells sorted from blood (inferred from file names), sampled from a patient given nivolumab and ipilimumab in sequence. The sequence came from a human donor with melanoma. The CDR3 coding sequence is TGTGCCAGCCATCCAGGGTATTCCCTCGAGCAGTACTTC. It translates to CASHPGYSLEQYF.